The 10 T cell receptor beta chains below all came from one sample that was sequenced in a study of T cell responses to AZD1222 COVID-19 vaccine. Method: immunoSEQ multiplex PCR; TCRdb's copy keeps in-frame clones and lacks some. The repertoire holds tens of thousands of clones, with approximately 90% as singletons. Sequencing used peripheral blood, obtained 28 days after the second AZD1222 dose. These receptors came from an adult who received the AZD1222 COVID-19 vaccine.

The V and J genes are TRBV28 and TRBJ2-7; D gene ambiguous. Germline lookup yields CDR1 MDHEN and CDR2 SYDVKM. V was cut by 3 bases and J by 3 bases, with 9 bases left in between. The CDR3 runs to 13 residues. The CDR3 loop is CASSFLRNYEQYF. Written as DNA, the CDR3 is TGTGCCAGCAGTTTCCTCCGAAACTACGAGCAGTACTTC. The whole variable domain, remainder taken from reference TRBV28 and TRBJ2-7, is DVKVTQSSRYLVKRTGEKVFLECVQDMDHENMFWYRQDPGLGLRLIYFSYDVKMKEKGDIPEGYSVSREKKERFSLILESASTNQTSMYLCASSFLRNYEQYFGPGTRLTVT.

This chain uses TRBV9 with TRBJ2-3; the match to TRBD1 covers 7 bases. This CDR3 is built from 15 residues. Germline assignment: CDR1 SGDLS and CDR2 YYNGEE. Unmatched junction bases numbered 9, after V lost 6 bases and J lost 2 bases. The CDR3 loop is CASTRSGTDTDTQYF. As DNA, the CDR3 is TGTGCCAGCACACGGTCCGGGACAGACACAGATACGCAGTATTTT.

The chain uses TRBV27 and TRBJ1-2, with 8 bases identical to TRBD1. The CDR3 runs to 14 residues. The V gene end was trimmed by 5 bases and the J gene end by 2 bases; junction bases not matched to a gene: 4. Germline V gene sequence: CDR1 MNHEY, CDR2 SMNVEV (reference sequence). The chain's CDR3 is CASSDHRGNYGYTF. CDR3 sequence (DNA): TGTGCCAGCAGTGACCACAGGGGGAACTATGGCTACACCTTC.

The V gene is TRBV6-2 or TRBV6-3, the J gene TRBJ2-5; 10 positions agree with TRBD2. CDR1 and CDR2 from the germline V gene are MNHEY and SVGEGT. The trim removed 2 bases at V and 1 base at J, leaving 1 base unmatched. The CDR3 spans 15 residues. CDR3 bases: TGTGCCAGCAGTTACCTAGCGGGGGCCCAAGAGACCCAGTACTTC. The encoded protein is CASSYLAGAQETQYF.

The chain employs TRBV6-4 and TRBJ1-1; D gene uncertain. The CDR3 has 16 amino acids. Germline values: CDR1 MRHNA, CDR2 SNTAGT. V dropped 3 bases and J dropped 6 bases, with 20 bases sitting between them. CDR3 sequence: CASSEGFLRSNSEAFF. The CDR3 bases are TGTGCCAGCAGTGAAGGGTTTTTGAGGTCTAACTCTGAAGCTTTCTTT.

The rearrangement uses TRBV30 and TRBJ1-4; no firm D call. In germline, CDR1 is GTSNPN, CDR2 SVGIG (reference sequence). Trimming removed 3 bases from V and 8 bases from J, with 16 bases in between. CDR3 size: 14 residues. For the CDR3, the DNA is TGTGCCTGGAGAGGTCCCCCGCGGGGAGAAAAACTGTTTTTT. This encodes CAWRGPPRGEKLFF.

This chain links TRBV6-5 with TRBJ2-7; D is perhaps TRBD2 (6 bases). Germline V CDR1 and CDR2: MNHEY, SVGAGI. The CDR3 consists of 16 residues. Trimming left V 2 bases short and J 2 bases short, with 16 bases between. CDR3 sequence (DNA): TGTGCCAGCAGTTACGACGGGACCTCGGGGGCCTACGAGCAGTACTTC. It yields the protein CASSYDGTSGAYEQYF.

The J gene is TRBJ1-2, the V gene TRBV6-4, with no clear D. V dropped 4 bases and J dropped 4 bases, with 16 bases sitting between them. The CDR3 has 15 amino acids. Germline assignment: CDR1 MRHNA and CDR2 SNTAGT. CDR3 DNA: TGTGCCAGCAGTGGCGACATACTAATACCCTATGGCTACACCTTC. Translation: CASSGDILIPYGYTF.

The chain employs TRBV13 and TRBJ2-1, with D maybe TRBD2 (6 bases). The CDR3 is 15 residues long. The germline CDR1 and CDR2 sequences are PRHDT and FYEKMQ (reference sequence). Trimming left V 5 bases short and J 2 bases short, with 13 bases between. The CDR3, as DNA: TGTGCCAGCAGCCCCGCCGCGGGGACCTACAATGAGCAGTTCTTC. It encodes CASSPAAGTYNEQFF.

The V and J genes are TRBV19 and TRBJ1-4, with D hard to call. Germline CDR1 and CDR2: LNHDA and SQIVND (reference sequence). There are 15 residues in the CDR3. With 3 bases removed from V and 1 base from J, the gap between germline ends came to 9 bases. The CDR3 is CASSMEWGTNEKLFF. The CDR3 bases are TGTGCCAGTAGTATGGAGTGGGGAACTAATGAAAAACTGTTTTTT.